This T cell receptor beta chain was observed in a study of blood T cell repertoires in COVID-19. As for the study in general: Sites across the United States, Italy and Spain contributed samples from acute and convalescent COVID-19. From T cells, B-cell-depleted T cells, or PBMCs came the material, which was cDNA or gDNA.

Only a few counts were recorded for this clone. Under the authors' procedure: Reference gene primer amplification yielded estimated nucleated cell counts. TCRdb's table, derived via immunoSEQ multiplex PCR, lists solely in-frame clones and lacks some. From that table come the V and J calls and clone size; the DNA was used to work out D and trimming. The data hold about 26,000 clones, with approximately 82% observed a single time. The sample taken for sequencing was peripheral blood. The TCR was taken from a human donor in a cohort sampled during active COVID-19.

The CDR3 loop reads CASSRTQSYNEQFF. DNA of the CDR3: TGTGCCAGCAGCAGGACTCAATCCTACAATGAGCAGTTCTTC. This sequence joins TRBV5-4 and TRBJ2-1, with D perhaps TRBD2 (5 bases). The germline V gene encodes CDR1 SGHNT and CDR2 YYREEE (reference sequence). V dropped 4 bases and J dropped 1 base, with 9 bases sitting between them. This CDR3 has 14 residues.